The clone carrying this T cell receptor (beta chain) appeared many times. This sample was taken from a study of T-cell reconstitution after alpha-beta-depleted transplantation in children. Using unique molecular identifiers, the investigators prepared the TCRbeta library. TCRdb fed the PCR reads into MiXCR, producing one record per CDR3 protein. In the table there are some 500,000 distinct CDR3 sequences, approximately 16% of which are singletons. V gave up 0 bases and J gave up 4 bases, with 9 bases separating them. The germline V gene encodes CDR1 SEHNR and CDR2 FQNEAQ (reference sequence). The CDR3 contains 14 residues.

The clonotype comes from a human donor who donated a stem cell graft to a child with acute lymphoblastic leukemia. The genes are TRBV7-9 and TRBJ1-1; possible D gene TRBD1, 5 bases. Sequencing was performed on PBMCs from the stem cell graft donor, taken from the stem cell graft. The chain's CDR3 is CASSLAGRGTEAFF. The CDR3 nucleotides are TGTGCCAGCAGCTTAGCAGGAAGGGGCACTGAAGCTTTCTTT.